This T cell receptor beta chain was sequenced during a study of Graves' ophthalmopathy and Graves' hyperthyroidism. Study-wide findings and caveats: Appearing in blood as well were most expanded thyroid clonotypes above 0.001 frequency. As the model predicted ophthalmopathy progression, it achieved a sensitivity of around 70% and a specificity of around 72%.

CDR3 length equals 14 residues. Trimming shortened V by 6 bases and J by 1 base, and 12 bases separated the two germline ends. Germline CDR1 reads KGHSH; CDR2 reads LQKENI. In its sample, this clonotype was seen many times. Its antigen is still unknown. TCR beta CDR3 regions were amplified from RNA transcripts. Scientists carried out first-round RT-PCR using HTBI primers and then a second-round multiplex PCR. TCRdb reanalysed the multiplex PCR reads using MiXCR and keeps one entry per CDR3 protein. The data contain 200,000 to 250,000 distinct CDR3 sequences, approximately 21% of them singletons. Moderately to severely active ophthalmopathy under 3 months, CAS at least 3, NOSPECS at least 4. Symptoms, serum thyroxine and TRAb, thyroid ultrasound, and orbital computed tomography formed the diagnostic basis.

This clonotype originated in a woman aged 45 to 65 with Graves' ophthalmopathy. The J gene is TRBJ1-1, the V gene TRBV18, with TRBD1 as a possible D gene (5 bases). The sequenced sample consisted of peripheral blood. CDR3 amino acids: CASSSAQGNTEAFF. As DNA, the CDR3 is TGTGCCAGCTCGTCAGCTCAGGGGAACACTGAAGCTTTCTTT.